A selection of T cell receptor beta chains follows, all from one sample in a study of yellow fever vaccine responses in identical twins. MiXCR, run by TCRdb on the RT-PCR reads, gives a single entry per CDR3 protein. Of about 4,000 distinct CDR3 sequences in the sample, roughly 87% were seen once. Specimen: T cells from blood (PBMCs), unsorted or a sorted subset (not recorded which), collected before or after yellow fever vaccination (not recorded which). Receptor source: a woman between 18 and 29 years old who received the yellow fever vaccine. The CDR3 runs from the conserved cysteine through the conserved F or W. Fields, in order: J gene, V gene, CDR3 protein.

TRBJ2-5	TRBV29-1	CSSPKGETQYF
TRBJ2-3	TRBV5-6	CASSAGGSGTDTQYF
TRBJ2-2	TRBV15	CATSSSETGELFF
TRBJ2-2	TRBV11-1	CASSPNRNTGELFF
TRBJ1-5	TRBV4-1	CASSQVSNQPQHF
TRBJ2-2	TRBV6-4	CASSSANTGELFF
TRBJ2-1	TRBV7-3	CASSLVHQGAGEQFF
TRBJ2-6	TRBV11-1	CASSLFGRGSSGANVLTF
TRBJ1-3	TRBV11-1	CASSWSSGNTIYF
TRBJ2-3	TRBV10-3	CAISESSEGGPGDTQYF
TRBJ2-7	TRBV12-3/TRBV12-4	CASSRYLAAAGSYEQYF
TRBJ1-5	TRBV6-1	CASRQQGTNQPQHF
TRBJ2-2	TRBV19	CASSIVRGAGTGELFF
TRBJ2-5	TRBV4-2	CASTKMGTQYF
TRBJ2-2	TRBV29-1	CSVEAHDTGELFF
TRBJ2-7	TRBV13	CASTLYYEQYF
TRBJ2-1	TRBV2	CASSEQGMNEQFF
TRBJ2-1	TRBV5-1	CASSPELVSINEQFF
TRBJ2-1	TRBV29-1	CSVRIYNEQFF
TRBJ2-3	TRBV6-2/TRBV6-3	CASSLLRGHTDTQYF
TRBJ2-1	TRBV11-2	CASSLYGGTQYNEQFF
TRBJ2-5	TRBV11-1	CASSLNAETQYF
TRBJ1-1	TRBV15	CATSQGFDTEAFF
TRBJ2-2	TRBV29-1	CSVVAGTNTGELFF
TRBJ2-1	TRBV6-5	CASSYGRGPNEQFF
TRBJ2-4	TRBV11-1	CASSSARGKNIQYF
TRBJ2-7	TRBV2	CASSEDLAGAYEQYF
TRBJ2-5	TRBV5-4	CASSFELASLPQYF
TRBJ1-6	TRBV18	CASSPIRQASNSPLHF
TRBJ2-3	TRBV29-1	CSVSGTSGRITDTQYF
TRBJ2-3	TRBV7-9	CASSLPRDRGPDTQYF
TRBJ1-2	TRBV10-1	CASRRGQGDYGYTF
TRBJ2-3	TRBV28	CASSGTPTDTQYF
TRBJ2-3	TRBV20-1	CSARVAGARITDTQYF
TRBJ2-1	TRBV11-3	CASSKGGASYNEQFF
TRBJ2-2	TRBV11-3	CASSPDRDGTGELFF
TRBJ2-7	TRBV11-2	CASSFPRQGNPYEQYF
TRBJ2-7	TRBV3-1	CASSQGGGSYEQYF
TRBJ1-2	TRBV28	CASSGVGGPYGYTF
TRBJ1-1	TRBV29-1	CSVVRNTEAFF
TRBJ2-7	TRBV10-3	CAIRRASGPYEQYF
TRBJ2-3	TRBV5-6	CASSPWGSVADTQYF
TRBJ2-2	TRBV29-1	CSVTGPLYTGELFF
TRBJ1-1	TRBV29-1	CSVYELRAFF
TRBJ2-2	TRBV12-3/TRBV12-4	CASREINGELFF
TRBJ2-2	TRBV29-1	CSVDPRDTGELFF
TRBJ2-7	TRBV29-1	CSVELGSSNEQYF
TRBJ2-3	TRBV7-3	CASSLIGPDTQYF